This T cell receptor (beta chain) came from a study of blood T cell repertoires in COVID-19. Study-level background: T cells, B-cell-depleted T cells, or PBMCs provided the cDNA or gDNA that served as material.

The CDR3 loop spans 15 amino acids. Under the authors' procedure: Scientists estimated how many nucleated cells there were by amplifying reference gene primers. Clones were sequenced by immunoSEQ multiplex PCR, and TCRdb holds only the in-frame ones, with some missing. The DNA gave D and trimming, while V, J and clone size come from that table. The sample has under 300,000 clones, roughly 84% seen once. Participant reports of clinical history set cohort assignment. The clonotype originates from a man over 45 who had recovered from COVID-19. What was sequenced was PBMCs or T cells enriched from blood (not recorded which). The chain combines TRBV21-1 with TRBJ2-7; TRBD2, the table's D call, was not compared with the DNA. TRBV21-1 constitutes a pseudogene. As DNA, the CDR3 is TGTGCCAGCAGCAAAGGACGAGCGGGGCCCTACGAGCAGTACTTC. Its translation: CASSKGRAGPYEQYF.